This T cell receptor (beta chain) was sequenced for a study of cytomegalovirus exposure and HLA in healthy donors (dated by TCRdb to about 2017). Study-wide context: An earlier analysis of roughly 630 of the donors reported more than 250 Gb of sequence data and 117 million unique TCR beta sequences from about 179 million T cells. Approximately 310 gigabases of sequencing data and 75 million to 85 million unique TCR sequences made up an early release that covered nearly 650 HLA-typed donors. Of the 300 to 500 genotyped donors, 81% were placed in the genetic ancestry cluster associated with self-reported Caucasian donors. The aim of the study was to test whether cataloging public T cell receptors could identify signatures of past pathogen exposure. The study used immunosequencing to profile the T cell repertoires of approximately 640 subjects and linked those repertoires to cytomegalovirus serostatus. Besides the first cohort of more than 650 subjects, a separate validation cohort made up of over 100 different subjects was used. To predict cytomegalovirus infection status, the study brought together high-throughput TCR immunosequencing, statistical association of individual TCRs with disease status, and machine learning. A later analysis re-analyzed previously published TCR beta repertoires from about 730 donors and added high-resolution HLA genotyping to study TCR occurrence patterns. Rather than using new phenotypic data, the later analysis identified candidate immune exposures from TCR beta sequences and from how often those sequences occurred across donors. An earlier analysis of 450 to 750 of the donors used high-throughput TCR beta sequencing to judge whether each TCR beta V gene segment behaved as functional or pseudogenic. Alongside the repertoire data, information on donor age, sex, ethnicity and CMV serostatus was compiled. A later genetic analysis used genome-wide SNP genotypes for 398 of the 666 donors, treating that subset as a discovery cohort. All discovery cohort repertoires had been generated on a single sequencing platform. HLA typing covered class I and class II loci at four-digit resolution. Typing coverage differed by locus: A, B, C, DRB1 and DQB1 were typed in about 629-640 donors, DQA1 in about 500, DPA1 in 600 to 610, and DPB1 in 400 to 490. Four to six DR-DQ haplotypes were handled as single units for association and clustering because linkage in the cohort was strong. On average, over 200,000 unique TCR beta nucleotide sequences were sequenced per donor among 398 genotyped donors of the cohort, with roughly 18% of those sequences being non-productive.

Findings and caveats that apply to the study as a whole: Roughly uniform sequencing depth across donors was assumed in presence/absence analyses, although this assumption may not hold. The study gave a list of about 170 TCR beta chains associated with cytomegalovirus. A later analysis found that HLA-associated TCR beta chains were more clonally expanded and had lower generation probabilities than equally common non-associated chains. Assigning TCR associations to individual alleles was difficult when HLA alleles, especially DR and DQ, strongly co-occurred. V-gene and J-gene trimming of TCR beta chains was associated with a missense DCLRE1C variant in a later genetic analysis, and the association was replicated in an independent cohort. According to the authors, the approach could potentially be generalized to other disease states and immunological phenotypes. A later analysis reported that several top co-occurrence clusters appeared linked to parvovirus B19, influenza, CMV and Epstein-Barr virus. At a false discovery rate of 0.05, a later analysis linked 16,951 TCR beta sequences to specific HLA alleles. Because HLA typing was unavailable for some donors at each locus, only the typed subset was used in association tests. Cytomegalovirus status was reported to be diagnosed by the classifier with high specificity and sensitivity in both the original and validation cohorts. Correlated functional status among segregating V segments might be attributable to linkage disequilibrium, but an unknown experimental factor could not be ruled out. Because counts were too low, roughly 18 rarely observed V segments, including chromosome 9 orphons, were left out of the earlier analysis of several hundred of the donors. An earlier analysis of some 560 of the donors showed that most TCR beta V segments appeared in productive rearrangements either about 87% or about 30% of the time, which broadly matched IMGT annotations. A further reported finding was that TCR beta sequences accurately predicted the HLA-A and HLA-B alleles for most subjects in the first cohort. Some IMGT-functional V segments, including TRBV6-2 and TRBV6-3, could not be distinguished by the 87-base-pair reads and were therefore excluded. The cohort was sequenced for TCR beta chains only, and without alpha or paired-chain data the features that could be detected were limited. In vitro tests confirmed that a few of the cytomegalovirus-associated TCR beta chains recognize cytomegalovirus antigens. While some public TCRs were present in many individuals, most TCR sequences turned up only very rarely across donors. A cluster of highly shared sequence variants was judged likely to represent a technical artifact of the sequencing pipeline. CMV serostatus was the only immune exposure information available for the cohort. Most CMV-associated TCR beta chains appeared to be HLA-restricted in a later analysis, and the HLA associations seemed to be driven largely by CMV exposure. According to a later analysis, TCR association rates differed among HLA loci, with DRB1 alleles showing the most associated TCRs and HLA-C alleles showing the fewest. Compared with the roughly 670-donor mean, donors in an Asian-associated ancestry cluster had fewer N-insertions in productive TCRs, according to a later genetic analysis.

The cohort consisted of 650 to 850 healthy bone marrow donors. At the time of sampling, all cohort members were nominally healthy, though unrecorded immune exposures were likely present. The donor was CMV seropositive and was included in the group of approximately 300 seropositive cohort members. A peripheral blood sample was provided by each donor, and peripheral blood mononuclear cells were used for TCR beta sequencing. Genomic DNA was extracted from the blood cell samples with the Qiagen DNeasy Blood Extraction Kit. Libraries were made using the immunoSEQ multiplex PCR assay. For the multiplex PCR, a mixture combining 60 forward primers for TCR Vbeta segments and 13 reverse primers for TCR Jbeta segments was used. A multiplex PCR assay on genomic DNA amplified the CDR3 region of rearranged TCR beta genes. The amplified TCR beta libraries were sequenced on the Illumina HiSeq System as 87-base-pair reads. For the original study's pipeline: A later analysis counted approximately 84 million unique TCR beta chains across the 700 or so repertoires, and some 11 million of these chains were shared by at least two donors. To remove PCR and sequencing errors, raw reads were error-corrected and collapsed into unique sequences using a nearest-neighbor algorithm that merged closely related sequences. To assign V, D and J gene segments, CDR3 sequences were aligned to IMGT reference sequences. For a sequence to be retained, a match of at least six nucleotides to both a V gene segment and a J gene segment was required. Rearrangements were called productive when the CDR3 lacked stop codons and stayed in frame with V and J; all others were non-productive. CDR3 was defined according to IMGT convention as the region running from the second conserved V-encoded cysteine to the conserved J-encoded phenylalanine. Sequences without an unambiguous match to a single V gene segment were excluded from the earlier analysis of a few hundred of the donors. In an earlier analysis of approximately 550 of the donors, V segments were called functional above 56.7% productive rearrangements and were called segregating when the between-donor standard deviation exceeded 5%. A statistical classification framework was built for diagnosing cytomegalovirus status from the catalog of TCR beta chain sequences. In a later analysis, V and J genes were assigned by comparing TCR nucleotide sequences against IMGT/GENE-DB human TR gene sequences. In a later analysis, CDR3 sequences and most-parsimonious VDJ recombination scenarios were assigned using the TCRdist pipeline. A later analysis defined each TCR beta chain by its CDR3 amino acid sequence plus V-gene family, and excluded reads lacking a unique V-gene family. As a way to deal with suspected cross-contamination and a sequencing artifact, a later analysis dropped under 600 nucleotide sequences that were highly shared and had low generation probability. A later analysis calculated a clonal expansion index for each public chain from normalized within-repertoire ranks of inferred template counts. Generation probabilities in a later analysis came from a VDJ recombination model fitted to out-of-frame rearrangements, and those results were checked against IGoR. Hypergeometric tests were used in a later analysis to score TCR-TCR, TCR-HLA and TCR-CMV co-occurrence, with a repertoire-size bias correction applied to the TCR pairs. In a later analysis, false discovery rates were estimated by permuting HLA or CMV assignments 20 times. A later analysis grouped co-occurring TCRs with DBSCAN, adding TCRdist sequence similarity when clustering within HLA-allele-positive subsets. Repertoires with fewer than 30,000 or more than 120,000 public chains, plus five repertoires with anomalous nucleotide sharing, were excluded from co-occurrence clustering. In TCRdb, the immuneACCESS table is reduced to in-frame sequences with V and J assigned. These tables do not hold every clone; where another copy was compared, an unresolved V gene accounts for under half, and the others remain unexplained. V and J calls and clone size are copied from that table; D and trimming were computed from the DNA. Per the sample table, the count is roughly 74,000 clones. Together, the top ten hold around 7.2% of the sample.

Points on this clone: Its antigen is currently not known.

The CDR3 runs 15 amino acids, cysteine and phenylalanine included. Only the CDR3 DNA is retained, 45 bases long and in frame from the first base. A distance of 9 bases separates the germline ends of V and J, which lose 1 base and 0 bases respectively. From the germline V gene, CDR1 is LGHNA and CDR2 is YSLEER. The sequence was obtained from a female donor in good health and CMV-seropositive. This chain joins TRBV4-3 to TRBJ1-2; a weak D assignment points to TRBD1 (6 bases agree). Sequenced material: PBMCs. The encoded CDR3 is CASSQADRANYGYTF. The DNA sequence reads TGCGCCAGCAGCCAAGCGGACAGAGCTAACTATGGCTACACCTTC.